These 2 T cell receptor beta chains originate from one sample sequenced in a study of blood T cell repertoires in COVID-19. The table came from immunoSEQ multiplex PCR; TCRdb's copy has only in-frame clones and leaves some out. This table has 120,000 or so clones, under 90% appearing once. The material sequenced was peripheral blood. These receptors came from a man aged 55 to 70 with acute or convalescent COVID-19.

The chain uses TRBV30 and TRBJ2-3; 11 positions agree with TRBD2. The germline gives CDR1 GTSNPN, CDR2 SVGIG (reference sequence). The CDR3 runs 16 residues. V lost 3 bases and J lost 2; bases outside the gene matches: 7. The CDR3 loop reads CAWSALTSGITDTQYF. The CDR3 DNA follows: TGTGCCTGGAGCGCCCTGACTAGCGGGATCACAGATACGCAGTATTTT.

The chain has TRBV10-3 and TRBJ2-1; 10 nucleotides agree with TRBD2. Germline values: CDR1 ENHRY, CDR2 SYGVKD. With V trimmed by 3 bases and J by 2 bases, 4 bases remained unmatched. The CDR3 extends over 16 amino acids. CDR3 DNA sequence: TGTGCCATCAGTGAACCCGGGACTAGCGCCTACAATGAGCAGTTCTTC. As protein: CAISEPGTSAYNEQFF.